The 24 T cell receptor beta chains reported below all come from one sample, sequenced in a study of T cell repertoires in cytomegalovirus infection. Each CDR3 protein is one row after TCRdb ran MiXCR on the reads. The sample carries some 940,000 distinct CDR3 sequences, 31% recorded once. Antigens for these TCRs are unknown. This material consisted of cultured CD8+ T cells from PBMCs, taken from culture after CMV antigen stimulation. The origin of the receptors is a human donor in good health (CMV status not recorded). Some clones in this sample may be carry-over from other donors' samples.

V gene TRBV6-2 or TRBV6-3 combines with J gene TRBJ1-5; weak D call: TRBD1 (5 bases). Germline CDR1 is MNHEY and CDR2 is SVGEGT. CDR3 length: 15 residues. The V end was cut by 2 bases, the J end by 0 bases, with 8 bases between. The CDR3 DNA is TGTGCCAGCAGTTACACCAGGGATAGCAATCAGCCCCAGCATTTT. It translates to CASSYTRDSNQPQHF.

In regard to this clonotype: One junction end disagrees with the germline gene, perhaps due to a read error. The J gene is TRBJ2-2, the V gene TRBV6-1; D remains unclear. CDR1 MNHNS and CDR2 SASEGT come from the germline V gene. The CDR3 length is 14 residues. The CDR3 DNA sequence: TGTGCCTGCAGTGAATTGTCGAACACCGGGGAGCTGTTTTTT. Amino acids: CACSELSNTGELFF.

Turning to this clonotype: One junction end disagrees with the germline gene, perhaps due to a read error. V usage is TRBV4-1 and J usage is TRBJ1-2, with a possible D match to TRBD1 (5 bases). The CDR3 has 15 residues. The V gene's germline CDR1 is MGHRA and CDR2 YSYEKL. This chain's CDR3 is CAGSQDGTQYYGYTF. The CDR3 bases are TGCGCCGGCAGCCAAGATGGGACCCAATACTATGGCTACACCTTC.

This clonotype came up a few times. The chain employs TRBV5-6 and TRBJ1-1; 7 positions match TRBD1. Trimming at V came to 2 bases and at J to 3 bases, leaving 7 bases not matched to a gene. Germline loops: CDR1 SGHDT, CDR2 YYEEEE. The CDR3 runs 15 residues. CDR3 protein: CASSFRQGSYTEAFF. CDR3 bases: TGTGCCAGCAGCTTCCGACAGGGTTCGTACACTGAAGCTTTCTTT.

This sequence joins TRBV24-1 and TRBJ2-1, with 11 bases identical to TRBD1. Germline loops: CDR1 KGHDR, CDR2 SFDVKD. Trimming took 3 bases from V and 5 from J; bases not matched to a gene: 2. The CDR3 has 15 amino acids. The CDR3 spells CATSDRGQGDNEQFF. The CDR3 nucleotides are TGTGCCACCAGTGATAGGGGACAGGGGGACAATGAGCAGTTCTTC.

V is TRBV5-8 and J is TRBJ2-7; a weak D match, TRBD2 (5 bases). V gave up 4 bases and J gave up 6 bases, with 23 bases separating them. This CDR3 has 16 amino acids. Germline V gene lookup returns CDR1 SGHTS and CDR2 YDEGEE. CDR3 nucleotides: TGTGCCAGCAGCACCGGCGGGTGGCAGGTAGACGGCGAGCAGTACTTC. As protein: CASSTGGWQVDGEQYF.

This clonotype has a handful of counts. The CDR3 DNA reads TGTGCCAGCAGCTTAGCCGGGACCGGGACGGTTAATGAAAAACTGTTTTTT. It codes for CASSLAGTGTVNEKLFF. J is TRBJ1-4 and V is TRBV7-9; the D gene is possibly TRBD1 (5 bases). Germline CDR1 is SEHNR and CDR2 is FQNEAQ (reference sequence). Trimming stripped 0 bases from V and 4 bases from J, with 15 bases between. This CDR3 region has 17 residues.

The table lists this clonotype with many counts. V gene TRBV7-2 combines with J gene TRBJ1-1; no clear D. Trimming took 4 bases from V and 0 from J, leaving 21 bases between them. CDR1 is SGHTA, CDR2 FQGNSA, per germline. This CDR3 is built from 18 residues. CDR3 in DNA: TGTGCCAGCAGCTCTCAACTTAGGTGGGAGCCCGTGAACACTGAAGCTTTCTTT. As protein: CASSSQLRWEPVNTEAFF.

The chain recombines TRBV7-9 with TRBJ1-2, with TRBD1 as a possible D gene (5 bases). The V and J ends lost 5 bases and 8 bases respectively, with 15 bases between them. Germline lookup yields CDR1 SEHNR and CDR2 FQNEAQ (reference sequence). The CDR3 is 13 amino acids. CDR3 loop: CASSQADSKGYTF. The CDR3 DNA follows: TGTGCCAGCAGCCAGGCCGACAGCAAAGGCTACACCTTC.

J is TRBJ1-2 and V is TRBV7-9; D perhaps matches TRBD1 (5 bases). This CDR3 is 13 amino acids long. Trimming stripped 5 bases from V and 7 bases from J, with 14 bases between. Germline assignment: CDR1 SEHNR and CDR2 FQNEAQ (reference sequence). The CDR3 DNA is TGTGCCAGCAGCCCACCCCCGGGGGGTGGCTACACCTTC. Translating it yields CASSPPPGGGYTF.

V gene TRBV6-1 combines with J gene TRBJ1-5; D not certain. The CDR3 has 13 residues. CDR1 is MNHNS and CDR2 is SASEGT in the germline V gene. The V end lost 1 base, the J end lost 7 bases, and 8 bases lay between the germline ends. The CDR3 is CASSEVVEQPQHF. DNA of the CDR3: TGTGCCAGCAGTGAAGTCGTCGAGCAGCCCCAGCATTTT.

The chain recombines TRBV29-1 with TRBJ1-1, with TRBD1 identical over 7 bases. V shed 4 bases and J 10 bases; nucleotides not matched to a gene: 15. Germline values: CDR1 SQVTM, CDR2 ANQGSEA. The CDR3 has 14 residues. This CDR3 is CSVVPGQRLQGAFF. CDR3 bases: TGCAGCGTTGTTCCGGGACAGAGGTTACAGGGAGCTTTCTTT.

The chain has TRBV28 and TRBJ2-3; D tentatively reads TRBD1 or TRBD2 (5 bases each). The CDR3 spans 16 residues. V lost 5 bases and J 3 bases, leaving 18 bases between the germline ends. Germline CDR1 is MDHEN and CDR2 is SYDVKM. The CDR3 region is CASSPAGGRETDTQYF. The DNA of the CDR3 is TGTGCCAGCAGTCCCGCGGGCGGCAGGGAGACAGATACGCAGTATTTT.

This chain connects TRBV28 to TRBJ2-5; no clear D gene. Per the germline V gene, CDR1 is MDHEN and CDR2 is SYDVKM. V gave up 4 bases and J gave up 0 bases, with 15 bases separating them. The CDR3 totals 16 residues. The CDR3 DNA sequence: TGTGCCAGCAGTTCGACCACTTTGGGGTACCAAGAGACCCAGTACTTC. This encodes CASSSTTLGYQETQYF.

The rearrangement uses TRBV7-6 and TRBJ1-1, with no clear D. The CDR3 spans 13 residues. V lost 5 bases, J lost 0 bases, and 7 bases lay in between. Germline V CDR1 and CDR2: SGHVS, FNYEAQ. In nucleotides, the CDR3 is TGTGCCAGCAGCAAGAGAGTGAACACTGAAGCTTTCTTT. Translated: CASSKRVNTEAFF.

CDR3 DNA sequence: TGTGCCAGCAGTGTGGTGGGTGGCTACACCTTC. Translation gives CASSVVGGYTF. The chain employs TRBV28 and TRBJ1-2; D ambiguous. V was cut by 5 bases and J by 7 bases, with 8 bases left in between. Per germline, CDR1 MDHEN and CDR2 SYDVKM. The CDR3 totals 11 residues.

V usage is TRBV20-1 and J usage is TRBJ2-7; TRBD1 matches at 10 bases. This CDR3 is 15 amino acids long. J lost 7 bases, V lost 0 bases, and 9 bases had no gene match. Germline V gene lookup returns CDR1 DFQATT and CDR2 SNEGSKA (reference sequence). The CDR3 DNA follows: TGCAGTGCTAGAGATCGTGACAGGGGGCTTGAAGAGCAGTACGTC. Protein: CSARDRDRGLEEQYV.

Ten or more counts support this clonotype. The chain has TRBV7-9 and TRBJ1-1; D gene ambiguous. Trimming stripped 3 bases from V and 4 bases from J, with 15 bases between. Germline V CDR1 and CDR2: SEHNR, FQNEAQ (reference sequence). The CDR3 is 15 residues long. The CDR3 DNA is TGTGCCAGCAGCTTGAGCCCGTGGGTCGGCACTGAAGCTTTCTTT. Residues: CASSLSPWVGTEAFF.

CDR3 in amino acids: CASSLVATNTEAFF. The CDR3 coding sequence is TGTGCCAGCAGCTTAGTGGCAACAAACACTGAAGCTTTCTTT. This chain links TRBV7-9 with TRBJ1-1; D gene ambiguous. Germline lookup yields CDR1 SEHNR and CDR2 FQNEAQ (reference sequence). This CDR3 region has 14 residues. Trimming took 1 base from V and 2 from J, leaving 8 bases between them.

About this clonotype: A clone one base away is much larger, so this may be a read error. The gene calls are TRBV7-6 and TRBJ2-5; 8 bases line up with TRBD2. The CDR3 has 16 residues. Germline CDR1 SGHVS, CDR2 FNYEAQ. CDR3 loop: CVSSTGLASPQETQYF. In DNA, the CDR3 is TGTGTCAGCAGCACCGGACTAGCCTCCCCCCAAGAGACCCAGTACTTC.

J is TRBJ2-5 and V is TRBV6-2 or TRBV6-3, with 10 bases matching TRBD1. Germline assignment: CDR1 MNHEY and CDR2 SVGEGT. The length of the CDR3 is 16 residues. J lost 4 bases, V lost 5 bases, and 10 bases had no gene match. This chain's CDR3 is CASSAPDRGRRETQYF. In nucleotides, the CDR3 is TGTGCCAGCAGTGCCCCTGACAGGGGGCGCCGAGAGACCCAGTACTTC.

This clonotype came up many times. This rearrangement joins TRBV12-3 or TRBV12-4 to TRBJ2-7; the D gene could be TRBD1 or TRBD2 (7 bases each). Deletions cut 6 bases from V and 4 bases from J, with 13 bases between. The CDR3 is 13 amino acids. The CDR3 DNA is TGTGCCAGCAGCCAGGGGGGGGCTTACGAGCAGTACTTC. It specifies CASSQGGAYEQYF.

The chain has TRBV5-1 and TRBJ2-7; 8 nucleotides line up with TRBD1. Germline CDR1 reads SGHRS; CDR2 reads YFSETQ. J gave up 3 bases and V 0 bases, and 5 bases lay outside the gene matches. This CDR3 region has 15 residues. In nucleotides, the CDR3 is TGCGCCAGCAGCTTGGACCCAGGGACAGGCTACGAGCAGTACTTC. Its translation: CASSLDPGTGYEQYF. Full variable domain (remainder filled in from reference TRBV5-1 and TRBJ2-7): KAGVTQTPRYLIKTRGQQVTLSCSPISGHRSVSWYQQTPGQGLQFLFEYFSETQRNKGNFPGRFSGRQFSNSRSEMNVSTLELGDSALYLCASSLDPGTGYEQYFGPGTRLTVT.

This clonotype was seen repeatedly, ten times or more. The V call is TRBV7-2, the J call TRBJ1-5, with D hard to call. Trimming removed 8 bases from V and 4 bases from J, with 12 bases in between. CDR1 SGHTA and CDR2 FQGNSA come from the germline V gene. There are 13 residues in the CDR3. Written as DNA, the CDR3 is TGTGCCAGCTCGCGGGGTCTGAATCAGCCCCAGCATTTT. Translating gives CASSRGLNQPQHF.